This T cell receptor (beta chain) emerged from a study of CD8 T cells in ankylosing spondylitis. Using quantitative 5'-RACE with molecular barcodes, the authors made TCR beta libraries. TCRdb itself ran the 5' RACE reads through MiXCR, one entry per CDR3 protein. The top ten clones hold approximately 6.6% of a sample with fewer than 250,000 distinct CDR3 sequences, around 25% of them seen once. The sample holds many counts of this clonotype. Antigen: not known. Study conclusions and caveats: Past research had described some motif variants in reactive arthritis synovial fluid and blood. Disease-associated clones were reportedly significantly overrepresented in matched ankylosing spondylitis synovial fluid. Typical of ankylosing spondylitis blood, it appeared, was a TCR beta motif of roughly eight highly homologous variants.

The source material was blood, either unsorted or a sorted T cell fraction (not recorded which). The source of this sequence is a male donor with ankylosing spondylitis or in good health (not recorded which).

The CDR3 bases are TGCGCCAGCAGCTTGCCGCGGGGACAGGGGAACTATGGCTACACCTTC. Translated: CASSLPRGQGNYGYTF. The chain is built from TRBV5-1 and TRBJ1-2, with 10 bases identical to TRBD1. The CDR3 has 16 amino acids. Germline CDR1 reads SGHRS; CDR2 reads YFSETQ. V was clipped by 1 base and J by 2 bases; unmatched bases: 5.